This T cell receptor beta chain was identified during a study of blood T cells in healthy people across ages (dated by TCRdb to about 2015). For the study in its entirety: In model experiments, template switching captured about one uniquely barcoded TCR beta cDNA molecule for every two T cells. To avoid experimental bias, donors of different ages were spread randomly across the sequencing lanes. The study measured age-related changes in TCR beta repertoire diversity using deep sequencing normalized with unique cDNA molecular identifiers. For two donors (one aged 18 to 29 and one aged 80 or older), the study analyzed two additional independent replicas of 1 million unique cDNA reads from the same blood draw. The donors were divided into four age groups: young (average approximately 15 years), middle-aged (about 40), aged (about 60) and long-lived (roughly 82). Results and caveats for the whole study, not just this receptor: Because donor CMV infection status was unknown, age-related changes in expanded clonotypes were potentially confounded. The long-lived group showed more naive CD4+ T cells, fewer expanded clones and increased TCR diversity than the aged group, suggesting age selection. Observed TCR beta diversity per million T cells fell roughly linearly with age, and a significant reduction was already apparent by age roughly 40. Because profiling used bulk unsorted PBMCs, naive and antigen-experienced compartments could not be compared conclusively. A strong correlation was found between observed TCR beta diversity and the percentage of naive T cells measured by flow cytometry. Total diversity estimates from one million sequenced T cells were considered lower bounds and underestimates.

Preparation of the library involved 5' RACE. Reads for this sample came from an Illumina HiSeq 2500. A second PCR of roughly 7 to 12 cycles was run with a J-beta primer mix and a sample-barcoded 5' primer. Each TCR beta cDNA molecule received a unique molecular identifier from a template-switch 5' adaptor carrying 12 random nucleotides. Each sample yielded at least 2.5 million CDR3-containing paired-end reads. First-strand cDNA synthesis was performed from all RNA using the Mint cDNA synthesis kit, with priming by a TRBC-specific oligonucleotide. Following uracil-DNA glycosylase treatment, a first 18-cycle PCR with universal primers M1SS and BC2_uni_R was performed on all cDNA. The authors' analysis ran thus. Each sample was normalized by randomly selecting 1 million high-quality reads, each carrying a distinct molecular identifier. Instead of being binned into consensus sequences, reads that shared molecular identifiers were thrown out. CDR3 identification, clonotype clustering and error correction used MiTCR with a Q25 quality threshold and the strictest error-elimination algorithm. A nonparametric unseen species model with Euler transformation was used to estimate a lower bound on total TCR beta diversity. TCRdb redid the processing of the public reads, applying fastp at Q25 and MiXCR, and retained in-frame beta chains. Here each entry gathers all rows of one CDR3 protein and keeps the most common genes and DNA. Here the V and J calls rest on TCRdb's processing, not on the authors' analysis. The sample yields 1.6 million or so distinct CDR3 sequences; almost 35% were counted once. Around 10% of the sample goes to the ten largest clones.

Systemically healthy Caucasian individuals from Russia, approximately 39 in total and aged roughly 6 to 100 years, were included as donors. Ten milliliters of peripheral blood were collected from each donor into EDTA-treated Vacutainer tubes. PBMCs were isolated by Ficoll-Paque density-gradient centrifugation, with at least 6 million obtained per sample. Total RNA was extracted from PBMCs with Trizol reagent, with at least 5 micrograms obtained per sample. Naive CD45RAhigh/CD27high T cell percentages were measured by flow cytometry on a PBMC aliquot from every donor. With respect to this clonotype: Its cognate antigen has yet to be identified. It has no much larger one-base neighbor in the sample; base qualities were not kept.

What was sequenced was blood. This TCR derives from a woman aged 25 to 39 in good health.

The CDR3 region: CAWSRTGLSHNDTQYF. The sequenced DNA: TGTGCCTGGAGTCGGACAGGGTTAAGTCATAATGATACGCAGTATTTT. The receptor chain draws on TRBV30 and TRBJ2-3, and TRBD1 aligns with 8 junction nucleotides. Unmatched junction bases come to 13, with V trimmed by 2 bases and J by 6 bases. Inclusive of the bounding cysteine and phenylalanine, the CDR3 is 16 residues long. Only the CDR3 DNA stays, 48 bases, in frame from base 1. Reading the germline V gene (reference sequence) gives CDR1 GTSNPN and CDR2 SVGIG.